These 6 T cell receptor beta chains came from one sample sequenced in a study of cytomegalovirus exposure and HLA in healthy donors. With 60 Vbeta and 13 Jbeta primers, the PCR was carried out. Repertoires were generated with immunoSEQ multiplex PCR, while TCRdb's copy carries only in-frame clones and drops some. The repertoire holds 90,000 to 120,000 clones, about three quarters seen once, with about 8% in the top ten. What was sequenced was PBMCs. Receptor source: a man aged 25 to 40 in good health and CMV-seronegative.

This clone was seen more than once but under ten times. V is TRBV2 and J is TRBJ2-2; D may be TRBD1 (5 bases). Germline V lookup: CDR1 SNHLY, CDR2 FYNNEI. V dropped 5 bases and J dropped 6 bases, with 16 bases sitting between them. This CDR3 has 15 residues. CDR3 sequence: CASSPRQGRAGELFF. The CDR3 region has the DNA TGTGCCAGCAGTCCTAGGCAGGGTAGGGCCGGGGAGCTGTTTTTT.

This rearrangement joins TRBV2 to TRBJ2-5; a possible D gene is TRBD2 (5 bases). The CDR3 is 13 residues long. From germline, CDR1 is SNHLY and CDR2 FYNNEI. V lost 4 bases, J lost 5 bases, and 11 bases lay in between. CDR3 sequence reads: CASSARGGETQYF. The CDR3 DNA reads as TGTGCCAGCAGTGCTCGGGGTGGGGAGACCCAGTACTTC.

The CDR3 region is CASSPVSRGLSSPLHF. The CDR3 DNA sequence: TGTGCCAGCTCACCAGTCTCCAGGGGGCTGAGTTCACCCCTCCACTTT. The chain is built from TRBV18 and TRBJ1-6, with 8 bases matching TRBD1. This CDR3 spans 16 amino acids. The V segment lost 2 bases and the J segment 9 bases; nucleotides outside the gene matches: 9. Germline V gene lookup returns CDR1 KGHSH and CDR2 LQKENI.

The CDR3 sequence is CASTTGGGGYTF. CDR3 nucleotide sequence: TGTGCCAGCACTACAGGGGGCGGCGGCTACACCTTC. V gene TRBV25-1 combines with J gene TRBJ1-2, with 9 nucleotides matching TRBD1. The CDR3 loop spans 12 amino acids. The junction had 5 bases not matched to a gene; V was cut back by 7 bases and J by 8 bases. From germline, CDR1 is MGHDK and CDR2 SYGVNS.

This clone was detected once. V usage is TRBV4-1 and J usage is TRBJ2-7, with 9 nucleotides matching TRBD2. Looked up from germline, CDR1 is MGHRA and CDR2 is YSYEKL. The V segment lost 0 bases and the J segment 4 bases; nucleotides outside the gene matches: 7. This CDR3 contains 16 residues. CDR3 coding DNA: TGCGCCAGCAGCCAAGACCAGGCGGGGGGGGGTTACGAGCAGTACTTC. This codes for CASSQDQAGGGYEQYF.

The gene calls are TRBV28 and TRBJ2-7; weak D call: TRBD1 (6 bases). Trimming pared 10 bases from V and 0 bases from J, leaving 19 bases between. CDR3 length: 15 amino acids. The germline CDR1 and CDR2 sequences are MDHEN and SYDVKM. The CDR3 protein is CATHSLRDTSYEQYF. In nucleotides, the CDR3 is TGTGCCACGCACTCCCTCCGGGACACCTCCTACGAGCAGTACTTC.